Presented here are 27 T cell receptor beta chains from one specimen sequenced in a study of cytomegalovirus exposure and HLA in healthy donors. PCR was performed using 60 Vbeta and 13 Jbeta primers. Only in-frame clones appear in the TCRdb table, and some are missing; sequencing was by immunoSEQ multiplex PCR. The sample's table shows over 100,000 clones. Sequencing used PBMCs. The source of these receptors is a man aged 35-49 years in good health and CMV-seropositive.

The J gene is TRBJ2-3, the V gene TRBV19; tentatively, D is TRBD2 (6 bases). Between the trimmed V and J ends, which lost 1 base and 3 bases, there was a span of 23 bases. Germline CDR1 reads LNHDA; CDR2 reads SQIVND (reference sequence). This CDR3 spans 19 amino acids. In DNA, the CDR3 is TGTGCCAGTAGTATAGTGCGGACTACTAATCTTAGGGCAACAGATACGCAGTATTTT. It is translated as CASSIVRTTNLRATDTQYF.

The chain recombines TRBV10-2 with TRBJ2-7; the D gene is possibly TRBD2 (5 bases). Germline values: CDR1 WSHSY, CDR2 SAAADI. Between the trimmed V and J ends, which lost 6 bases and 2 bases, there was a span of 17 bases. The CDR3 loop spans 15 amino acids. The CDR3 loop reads CASREGATRTYEQYF. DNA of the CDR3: TGCGCCAGCAGAGAGGGTGCCACTCGAACCTACGAGCAGTACTTC.

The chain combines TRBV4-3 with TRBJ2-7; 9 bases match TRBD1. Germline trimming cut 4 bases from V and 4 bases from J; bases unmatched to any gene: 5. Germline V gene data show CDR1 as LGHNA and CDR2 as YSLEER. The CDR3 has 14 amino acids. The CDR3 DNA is TGCGCCAGCAGCCGGGGACAGGGTCGGTACGAGCAGTACTTC. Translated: CASSRGQGRYEQYF.

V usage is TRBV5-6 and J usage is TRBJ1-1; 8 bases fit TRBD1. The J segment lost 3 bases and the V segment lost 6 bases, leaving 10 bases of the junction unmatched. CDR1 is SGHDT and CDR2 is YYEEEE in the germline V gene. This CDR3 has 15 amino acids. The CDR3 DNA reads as TGTGCCAGCAACGACAGGGGCGCGGTGGACACTGAAGCTTTCTTT. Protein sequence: CASNDRGAVDTEAFF.

The CDR3 sequence is CASSGGENQPQHF. In DNA, the CDR3 is TGTGCCAGCAGCGGCGGTGAGAATCAGCCCCAGCATTTT. The rearrangement joins TRBV9 to TRBJ1-5, with D uncertain. The V gene lost 3 bases and the J gene lost 4 bases, with 8 bases spanning the gap. CDR1 is SGDLS, CDR2 YYNGEE, per germline. This CDR3 is built from 13 residues.

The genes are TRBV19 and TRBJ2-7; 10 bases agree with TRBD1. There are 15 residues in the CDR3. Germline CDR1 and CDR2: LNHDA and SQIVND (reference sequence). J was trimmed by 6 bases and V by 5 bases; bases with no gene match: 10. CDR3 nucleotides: TGTGCCAGTAGTCCCCCCGGGACAGGGGAAGTCGAGCAGTACTTC. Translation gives CASSPPGTGEVEQYF.

The CDR3 is CASSEKDRGNGEQYF. DNA for the CDR3: TGTGCCAGCAGTGAAAAGGACAGGGGTAACGGCGAGCAGTACTTC. V usage is TRBV25-1 and J usage is TRBJ2-5, with TRBD1 matching 9 bases. The DNA end is a closer match to TRBJ2-7, so the J assignment may be wrong. Germline V gives CDR1 MGHDK, CDR2 SYGVNS. This CDR3 is 15 amino acids long.

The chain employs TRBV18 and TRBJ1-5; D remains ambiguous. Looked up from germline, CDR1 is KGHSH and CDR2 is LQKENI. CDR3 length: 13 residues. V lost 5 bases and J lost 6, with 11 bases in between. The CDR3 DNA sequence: TGTGCCAGCTCAGATGCCCGGAGTCAGCCCCAGCATTTT. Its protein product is CASSDARSQPQHF.

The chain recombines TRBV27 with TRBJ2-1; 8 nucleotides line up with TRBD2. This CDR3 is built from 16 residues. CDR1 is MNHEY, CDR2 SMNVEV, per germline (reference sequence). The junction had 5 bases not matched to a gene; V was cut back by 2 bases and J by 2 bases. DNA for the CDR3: TGTGCCAGCAGTTTAGGAGCTAGCGGGCCCTACAATGAGCAGTTCTTC. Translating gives CASSLGASGPYNEQFF.

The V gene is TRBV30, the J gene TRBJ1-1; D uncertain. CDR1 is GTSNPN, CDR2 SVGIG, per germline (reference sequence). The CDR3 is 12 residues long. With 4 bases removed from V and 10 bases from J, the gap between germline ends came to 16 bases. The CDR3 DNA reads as TGTGCCTGGATTCAGACTAACGGCGGAGCTTTCTTT. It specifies CAWIQTNGGAFF.

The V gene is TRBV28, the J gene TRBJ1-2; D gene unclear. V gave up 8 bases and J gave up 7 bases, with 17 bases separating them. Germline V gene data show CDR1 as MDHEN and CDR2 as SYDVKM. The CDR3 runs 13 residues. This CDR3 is CASCPGVRVGYTF. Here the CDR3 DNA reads TGTGCCAGCTGCCCGGGCGTGAGGGTTGGCTACACCTTC.

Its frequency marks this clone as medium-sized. The CDR3 here is CASSTTGVAFF. The CDR3 DNA reads TGTGCCAGCAGTACAACAGGGGTAGCTTTCTTT. The chain combines TRBV6-1 with TRBJ1-1; 7 positions match TRBD1. V was pared by 5 bases and J by 10 bases, with 4 bases of the junction left unmatched. Germline CDR1 and CDR2: MNHNS and SASEGT. This CDR3 comprises 11 residues.

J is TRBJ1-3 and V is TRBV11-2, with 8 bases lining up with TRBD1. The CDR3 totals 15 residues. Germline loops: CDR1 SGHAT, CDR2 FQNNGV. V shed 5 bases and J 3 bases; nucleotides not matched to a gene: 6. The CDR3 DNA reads TGTGCCAGCAGCCCCGGGACAGGACGTGGAAACACCATATATTTT. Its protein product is CASSPGTGRGNTIYF.

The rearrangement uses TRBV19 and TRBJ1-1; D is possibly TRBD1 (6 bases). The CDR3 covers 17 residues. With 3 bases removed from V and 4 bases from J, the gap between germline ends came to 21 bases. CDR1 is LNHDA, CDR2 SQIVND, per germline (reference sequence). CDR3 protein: CASSISLPQGGSTEAFF. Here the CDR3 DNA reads TGTGCCAGTAGTATCTCCCTCCCACAGGGCGGGAGCACTGAAGCTTTCTTT.

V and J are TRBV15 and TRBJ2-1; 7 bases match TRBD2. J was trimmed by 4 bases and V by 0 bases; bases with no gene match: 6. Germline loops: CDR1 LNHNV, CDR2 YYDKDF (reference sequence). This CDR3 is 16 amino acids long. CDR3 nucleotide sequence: TGTGCCACCAGCAGAGATCGGACTAGTTGGTACAATGAGCAGTTCTTC. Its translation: CATSRDRTSWYNEQFF.

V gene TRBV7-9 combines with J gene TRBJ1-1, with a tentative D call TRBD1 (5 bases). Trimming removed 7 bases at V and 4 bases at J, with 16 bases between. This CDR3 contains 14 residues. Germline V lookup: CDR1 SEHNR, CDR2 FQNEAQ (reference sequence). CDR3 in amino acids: CASNGGQGGTEAFF. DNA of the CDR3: TGTGCCAGCAACGGCGGGCAGGGAGGCACTGAAGCTTTCTTT. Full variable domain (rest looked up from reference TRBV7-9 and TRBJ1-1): DTGVSQNPRHKITKRGQNVTFRCDPISEHNRLYWYRQTLGQGPEFLTYFQNEAQLEKSRLLSDRFSAERPKGSFSTLEIQRTEQGDSAMYLCASNGGQGGTEAFFGQGTRLTVV.

CDR3 protein: CATANQGLGELFF. The CDR3 DNA reads TGCGCCACAGCAAACCAGGGGCTCGGGGAGCTGTTTTTT. The rearrangement joins TRBV10-2 to TRBJ2-2, with D possibly matching TRBD1 (6 bases). CDR1 WSHSY and CDR2 SAAADI come from the germline V gene. Trimming cost V 10 bases and J 7 bases, with 16 bases left between them. This CDR3 has 13 residues.

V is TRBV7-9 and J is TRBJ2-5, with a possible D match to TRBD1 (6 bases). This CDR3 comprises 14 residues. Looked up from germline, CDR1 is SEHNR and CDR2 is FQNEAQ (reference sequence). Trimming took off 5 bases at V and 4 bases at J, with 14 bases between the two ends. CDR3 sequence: CASSTPTGLETQYF. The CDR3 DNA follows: TGTGCCAGCAGCACCCCAACAGGGTTAGAGACCCAGTACTTC.

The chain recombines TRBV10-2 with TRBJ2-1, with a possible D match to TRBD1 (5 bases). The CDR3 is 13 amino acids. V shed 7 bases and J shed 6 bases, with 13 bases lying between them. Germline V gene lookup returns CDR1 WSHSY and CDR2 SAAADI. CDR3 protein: CASTSVGANEQFF. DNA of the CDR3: TGCGCCAGCACCTCAGTAGGGGCCAATGAGCAGTTCTTC.

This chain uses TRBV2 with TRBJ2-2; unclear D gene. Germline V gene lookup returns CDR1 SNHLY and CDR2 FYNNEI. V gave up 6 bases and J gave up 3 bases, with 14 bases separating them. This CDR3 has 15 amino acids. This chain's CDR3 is CASRATHLDTGELFF. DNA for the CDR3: TGTGCCAGCAGAGCGACGCACCTGGACACCGGGGAGCTGTTTTTT.

The CDR3 reads CASSLVQGAGEQYF. CDR3 in DNA: TGCGCCAGCAGCTTGGTACAGGGGGCCGGCGAGCAGTACTTC. The chain carries TRBV5-1 and TRBJ2-7, with 9 bases lining up with TRBD1. Germline V gene lookup returns CDR1 SGHRS and CDR2 YFSETQ. Trimming cost V 0 bases and J 6 bases; bases outside gene matches: 4. The CDR3 spans 14 residues.

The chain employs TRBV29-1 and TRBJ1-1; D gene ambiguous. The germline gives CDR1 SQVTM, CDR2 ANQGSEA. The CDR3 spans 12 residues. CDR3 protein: CSPTHSSEEAFF. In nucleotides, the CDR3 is TGCAGTCCAACCCACTCATCGGAGGAGGCTTTCTTT.

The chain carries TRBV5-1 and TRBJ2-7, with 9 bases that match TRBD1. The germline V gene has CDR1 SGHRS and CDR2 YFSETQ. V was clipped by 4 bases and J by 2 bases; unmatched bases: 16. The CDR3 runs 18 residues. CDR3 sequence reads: CASSGTGGAGLLAYEQYF. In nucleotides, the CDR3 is TGCGCCAGCAGCGGCACAGGGGGCGCGGGACTATTAGCCTACGAGCAGTACTTC.

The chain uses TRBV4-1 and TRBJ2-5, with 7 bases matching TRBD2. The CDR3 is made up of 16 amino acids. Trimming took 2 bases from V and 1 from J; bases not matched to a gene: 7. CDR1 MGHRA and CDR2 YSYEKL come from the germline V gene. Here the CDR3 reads CASSQQYRTSQETQYF. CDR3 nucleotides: TGCGCCAGCAGCCAACAGTATAGGACTAGCCAAGAGACCCAGTACTTC.

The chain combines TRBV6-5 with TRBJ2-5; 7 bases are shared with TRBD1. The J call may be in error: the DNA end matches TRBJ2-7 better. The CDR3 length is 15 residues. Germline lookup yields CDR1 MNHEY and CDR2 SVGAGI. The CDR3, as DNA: TGTGCCAGCAGTTACTCGACAGGGTCCTCCTACGAGCAGTACTTC. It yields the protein CASSYSTGSSYEQYF.

CDR3 sequence (DNA): TGTGCCAGTACAACTAGAAATGGTGAGCAGTTCTTC. Translated, it gives CASTTRNGEQFF. J is TRBJ2-1 and V is TRBV19, with a possible D match to TRBD2 (5 bases). V was trimmed by 7 bases and J by 9 bases, leaving 13 bases between them. CDR3 length equals 12 residues. The germline V gene encodes CDR1 LNHDA and CDR2 SQIVND (reference sequence).

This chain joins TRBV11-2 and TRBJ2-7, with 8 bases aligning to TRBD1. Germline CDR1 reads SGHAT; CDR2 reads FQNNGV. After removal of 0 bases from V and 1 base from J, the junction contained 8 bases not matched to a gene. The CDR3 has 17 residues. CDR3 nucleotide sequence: TGTGCCAGCAGCTTAGATCATCCAGGGGGCATGTCCTACGAGCAGTACTTC. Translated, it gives CASSLDHPGGMSYEQYF. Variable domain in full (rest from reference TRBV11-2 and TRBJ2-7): EAGVAQSPRYKIIEKRQSVAFWCNPISGHATLYWYQQILGQGPKLLIQFQNNGVVDDSQLPKDRFSAERLKGVDSTLKIQPAKLEDSAVYLCASSLDHPGGMSYEQYFGPGTRLTVT.